This passage covers 9 T cell receptor beta chains from one sample sequenced in a study of regulatory T cells in long-lasting Graves disease. Time point in this sample: newly diagnosed GD, antithyroid drugs for less than 3 months. PBMCs were the source of the RNA used for TCR sequencing. The TCR beta library used iRepertoire HTBI primers with Arm-PCR amplification of CDR3. TCRdb reprocessed the multiplex PCR reads via MiXCR and lists one record per CDR3 protein. The profile shows around 500,000 distinct CDR3 sequences, about 16% of them singletons. These same data were also listed under a study on T cells in Graves' hyperthyroidism and ophthalmopathy.

This material consisted of peripheral blood mononuclear cells (PBMCs), taken at new diagnosis, from a patient treated with antithyroid drugs. The source is a woman aged 35-65 years with Graves disease.

The sample holds many counts of this clonotype. Germline and junction disagree at one end, which may indicate a read error. The chain is built from TRBV11-2 and TRBJ2-1; weak D call: TRBD1 (5 bases). The germline V gene has CDR1 SGHAT and CDR2 FQNNGV. This CDR3 is 16 amino acids long. The CDR3, as DNA: TGTGCCAGCAGCTTAGTGTTTTGGCAGGGCCCCAATAAGCAGTTCTTC. Protein sequence: CASSLVFWQGPNKQFF.

This clonotype showed up many times. The genes are TRBV5-1 and TRBJ2-1, with D possibly TRBD2 on 7 matching bases. Germline CDR1 reads SGHRS; CDR2 reads YFSETQ. The germline V and J ends were trimmed by 4 bases and 8 bases, with 22 bases remaining between them. The CDR3 covers 16 residues. For the CDR3, the DNA is TGCGCCAGCAGCCCCACCGTGGGGGGGGCGGGCGATGAGCAGTTCTTC. Residues: CASSPTVGGAGDEQFF.

In this sample, this clonotype turned up many times. The V gene is TRBV30, the J gene TRBJ1-5; D is possibly TRBD1 (6 bases). This CDR3 is 13 amino acids long. Germline CDR1 GTSNPN, CDR2 SVGIG (reference sequence). Trimming shortened V by 0 bases and J by 8 bases, and 11 bases separated the two germline ends. CDR3 bases: TGTGCCTGGAGTGTCGGTCAGGGGAAGCCCCAGCATTTT. As protein: CAWSVGQGKPQHF.

The sample holds many counts of this clonotype. CDR3 amino acids: CASRKSWGDGYTF. The CDR3 DNA is TGTGCCAGCAGGAAATCGTGGGGTGACGGCTACACCTTC. This chain connects TRBV12-3 or TRBV12-4 to TRBJ1-2; D unresolved. Trimming took off 6 bases at V and 8 bases at J, with 16 bases between the two ends. The CDR3 has 13 residues.

Comments on this clonotype: This likely came from a read error, as a far larger clone is one base away. The V and J genes are TRBV13 and TRBJ2-3; D is ambiguous. The CDR3 covers 12 residues. With 5 bases removed from V and 4 bases from J, the gap between germline ends came to 7 bases. Germline loops: CDR1 PRHDT, CDR2 FYEKMQ (reference sequence). CDR3 DNA sequence: TGTGCCAGCAGCGTAAGCGCAGATACGCAGTATTTT. Translation gives CASSVSADTQYF.

This clonotype was recorded many times. The gene calls are TRBV24-1 and TRBJ1-1; TRBD1 matches 9 bases. V lost 7 bases, J lost 1 base, and 3 bases stayed unmatched. Germline lookup yields CDR1 KGHDR and CDR2 SFDVKD. The CDR3 runs 14 residues. The CDR3 region is CATRRTGENTEAFF. DNA for the CDR3: TGTGCCACCAGGAGGACAGGGGAGAACACTGAAGCTTTCTTT.

This clonotype occurred many times. CDR3 sequence reads: CASRARGITEAFF. In nucleotides, the CDR3 is TGTGCCAGCAGAGCGAGGGGAATCACTGAAGCTTTCTTT. The chain uses TRBV6-1 and TRBJ1-1; the D gene is possibly TRBD1 (5 bases). Germline lookup yields CDR1 MNHNS and CDR2 SASEGT. The CDR3 runs to 13 residues. With 6 bases removed from V and 4 bases from J, the gap between germline ends came to 12 bases.

This clonotype was found a few times. The chain joins TRBV10-3 to TRBJ2-7; D is undetermined. V lost 5 bases, J lost 0 bases, and 5 bases lay in between. CDR3 length: 12 amino acids. Germline V gene data show CDR1 as ENHRY and CDR2 as SYGVKD. CDR3 DNA sequence: TGTGCCATCAGTTGGGACTCCTACGAGCAGTACTTC. Translated: CAISWDSYEQYF.

The chain carries TRBV12-3 or TRBV12-4 and TRBJ2-1, with 14 positions matching TRBD2. The V gene end was trimmed by 5 bases and the J gene end by 5 bases; junction bases not matched to a gene: 5. CDR3 size: 16 residues. The CDR3: CASSRTSGGPDNEQFF. The CDR3 coding sequence is TGTGCCAGCAGTCGGACTAGCGGGGGGCCTGACAATGAGCAGTTCTTC.